This TCR beta chain was captured in a study of beta chain features in type 1 diabetes. As for the study in general: On cell yields, gender and age, patients and healthy donors were similar. General observations from the study: It was among patients, rather than healthy donors, that naive, central memory and Treg TCRB repertoires appeared more similar. The study found moderately but significantly shorter TCRB CDR3s in all four CD4+ subsets of Type 1 diabetes patients.

In its sample, this clone was seen a few times. Antigen: not known. J lost 8 bases, V lost 6 bases, and 1 base had no gene match. Germline loops: CDR1 SNHLY, CDR2 FYNNEI. The CDR3 is 13 residues long. The isolated RNA, all of it, was reverse transcribed, so expressed TCRB transcripts were what got sequenced. Method: immunoSEQ multiplex PCR; TCRdb's copy keeps in-frame clones and lacks some. The sample records about 240,000 clones, around 26% being singletons. V is TRBV2 and J is TRBJ1-6; 10 bases fit TRBD1. The sequence was collected from a man aged 30 to 39 in good health. The sequenced material came from central memory CD4+ T cells from blood. DNA for the CDR3: TGTGCCAGCAGAGGACAGGGGGATTCACCCCTCCACTTT. Its protein is CASRGQGDSPLHF.